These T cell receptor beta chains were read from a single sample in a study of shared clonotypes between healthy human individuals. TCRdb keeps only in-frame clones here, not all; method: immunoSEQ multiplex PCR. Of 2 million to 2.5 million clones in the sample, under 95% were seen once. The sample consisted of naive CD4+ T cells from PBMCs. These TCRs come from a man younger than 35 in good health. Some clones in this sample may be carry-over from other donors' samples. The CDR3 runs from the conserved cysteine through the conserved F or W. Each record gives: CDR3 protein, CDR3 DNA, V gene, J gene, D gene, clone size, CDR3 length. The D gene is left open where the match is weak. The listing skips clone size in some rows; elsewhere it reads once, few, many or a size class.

CASSPGTGYEKLFF,TGCGCCAGCAGCCCGGGGACAGGGTATGAAAAACTGTTTTTT,TRBV5-1,TRBJ1-4,TRBD1,once,14
CAISARAKGETQYF,TGTGCCATCAGTGCCCGGGCCAAAGGGGAGACCCAGTACTTC,TRBV10-3,TRBJ2-5,-,-,14
CASSQGTAGNTIYF,TGTGCCAGCAGCCAAGGGACAGCTGGAAACACCATATATTTT,TRBV4-2,TRBJ1-3,-,few,14
CASSQAGGGAGELFF,TGTGCCAGCAGCCAGGCGGGAGGCGGGGCCGGGGAGCTGTTTTTT,TRBV7-3,TRBJ2-2,TRBD2,-,15
CASSLGPGTPTDTQYF,TGCGCCAGCAGCTTGGGCCCGGGGACTCCTACAGATACGCAGTATTTT,TRBV5-1,TRBJ2-3,-,-,16
CATSRIRGLLGGEQFF,TGTGCCACCAGCAGAATCCGGGGCTTACTAGGGGGTGAGCAGTTCTTC,TRBV15,TRBJ2-1,-,once,16
CASSFGPPIDTQYF,TGCGCCAGCAGCTTTGGCCCACCTATAGATACGCAGTATTTT,TRBV5-1,TRBJ2-3,-,-,14
CASSYSRAGTAFF,TGTGCCAGCAGTTACTCGAGGGCGGGGACAGCTTTCTTT,TRBV6-5,TRBJ1-1,-,-,13
CASSDRYEQYF,TGTGCCAGCAGCGACAGATACGAGCAGTACTTC,TRBV7-2,TRBJ2-7,-,-,11
CASSGETGTTQYF,TGCGCCAGCAGCGGAGAGACAGGAACTACGCAGTATTTT,TRBV5-1,TRBJ2-3,-,-,13
CASSRSGGGEQYF,TGTGCCAGCAGTAGGTCGGGTGGGGGGGAGCAGTACTTC,TRBV25-1,TRBJ2-5,TRBD2,once,13
CASSIRTGGNTGELFF,TGTGCCAGCAGCATACGGACAGGGGGAAACACCGGGGAGCTGTTTTTT,TRBV14,TRBJ2-2,TRBD1,-,16
CAWSGGSNEQFF,TGTGCCTGGAGTGGGGGGTCAAATGAGCAGTTCTTC,TRBV30,TRBJ2-1,-,-,12
CSASRESGYTF,TGCAGTGCTAGCAGGGAATCTGGCTACACCTTC,TRBV20-1,TRBJ1-2,-,-,11
CASSKDRAGANVLTF,TGTGCCAGCAGCAAGGACAGGGCTGGGGCCAACGTCCTGACTTTC,TRBV21-1,TRBJ2-6,-,-,15
CASTFTSNQPQHF,TGTGCCAGTACCTTCACCAGCAATCAGCCCCAGCATTTT,TRBV6-1,TRBJ1-5,-,-,13
CASSPQLAETYNEQFF,TGTGCCAGCAGCCCCCAACTAGCGGAAACCTACAATGAGCAGTTCTTC,TRBV7-3,TRBJ2-1,TRBD2,-,16
CASSLAGALNYGYTF,TGTGCCAGCAGTTTGGCAGGGGCCCTAAACTATGGCTACACCTTC,TRBV28,TRBJ1-2,-,-,15
CASSPGGASEQFF,TGTGCCAGCAGCCCAGGGGGCGCCAGTGAGCAGTTCTTC,TRBV5-6,TRBJ2-1,TRBD1,-,13
CASSILAGELFF,TGTGCCAGTAGTATTTTAGCCGGGGAGCTGTTTTTT,TRBV19,TRBJ2-2,-,-,12
CASSLREGLAVAYEQYF,TGTGCCAGCAGCTTAAGGGAGGGACTAGCGGTAGCCTACGAGCAGTACTTC,TRBV7-2,TRBJ2-7,TRBD2,-,17
CASSALRTGSNQPQHF,TGTGCCAGCAGTGCCTTAAGGACAGGGAGCAATCAGCCCCAGCATTTT,TRBV28,TRBJ1-5,TRBD1,-,16
CASNVDTSTDTQYF,TGTGCCAGCAACGTAGACACTAGCACAGATACGCAGTATTTT,TRBV2,TRBJ2-3,-,-,14
CASSWRGVHYGYTF,TGTGCCAGCAGCTGGAGAGGGGTGCACTATGGCTACACCTTC,TRBV5-6,TRBJ1-2,-,-,14
CASSSDPGGTGNTIYF,TGTGCCAGCAGCTCCGATCCAGGGGGAACTGGAAACACCATATATTTT,TRBV5-4,TRBJ1-3,TRBD1,once,16
CASSPTSRETQYF,TGTGCCAGCAGCCCGACTAGTCGAGAGACCCAGTACTTC,TRBV11-1,TRBJ2-5,-,-,13
CASSSRGKETQYF,TGCGCCAGCAGTTCCAGGGGAAAGGAGACCCAGTACTTC,TRBV5-1,TRBJ2-5,-,-,13
CASSLMQGDTEAFF,TGTGCCAGCAGCTTAATGCAGGGAGACACTGAAGCTTTCTTT,TRBV7-9,TRBJ1-1,-,-,14
CASSQATGLAGRAETQYF,TGCGCCAGCAGCCAAGCTACGGGACTAGCGGGACGGGCAGAGACCCAGTACTTC,TRBV4-1,TRBJ2-5,TRBD2,once,18
CASSLGHGLAVYNEQFF,TGTGCCAGCAGTTTAGGACACGGACTAGCGGTCTACAATGAGCAGTTCTTC,TRBV27,TRBJ2-1,TRBD2,-,17
CASTSSHEQYF,TGTGCCAGCACCTCCAGCCACGAGCAGTACTTC,TRBV11-2,TRBJ2-7,-,-,11
CASSLHLGGEQYF,TGTGCCAGCAGCCTCCACCTTGGCGGGGAGCAGTACTTC,TRBV11-3,TRBJ2-7,-,-,13
CASSLSRGGATNEKLFF,TGTGCCAGCAGTCTCTCCCGAGGAGGGGCCACTAATGAAAAACTGTTTTTT,TRBV28,TRBJ1-4,-,once,17
CASRPGLFPGANVLTF,TGTGCCAGCAGACCGGGACTGTTCCCTGGGGCCAACGTCCTGACTTTC,TRBV5-4,TRBJ2-6,-,-,16
CASSHRDGGEQYF,TGTGCCAGCAGCCACCGGGACGGAGGCGAGCAGTACTTC,TRBV6-5,TRBJ2-7,-,-,13
CAISPGTGNIDTQYF,TGTGCCATCAGTCCAGGGACAGGGAATATAGATACGCAGTATTTT,TRBV10-3,TRBJ2-3,TRBD1,-,15
CASSSTTGDTYEQYF,TGTGCCAGTAGTTCCACCACCGGAGACACCTACGAGCAGTACTTC,TRBV19,TRBJ2-7,-,-,15
CASSLVREYNEQFF,TGTGCCAGCAGCTTAGTCAGGGAATACAATGAGCAGTTCTTC,TRBV7-9,TRBJ2-1,-,-,14
CAWETGGLMSEQFF,TGTGCCTGGGAGACAGGGGGCTTAATGAGTGAGCAGTTCTTC,TRBV30,TRBJ2-1,TRBD1,-,14
CASSREPQETQYF,TGCGCCAGTTCGCGCGAGCCGCAAGAGACCCAGTACTTC,TRBV5-1,TRBJ2-5,-,once,13
CASRFRGGGYTF,TGTGCAAGTCGCTTCCGGGGGGGCGGCTACACCTTC,TRBV12-2,TRBJ1-2,-,-,12
CASSPRGFNYGYTF,TGTGCCAGCAGCCCGAGGGGGTTCAACTATGGCTACACCTTC,TRBV5-6,TRBJ1-2,-,-,14
CASSLTRDSYNEQFF,TGTGCCAGCAGTCTAACTAGGGATTCTTACAATGAGCAGTTCTTC,TRBV7-3,TRBJ2-1,-,-,15
CASSLAVSSYEQYF,TGTGCCAGCAGCCTAGCAGTCAGCTCCTACGAGCAGTACTTC,TRBV5-6,TRBJ2-7,-,-,14
CASSSGTTGGYTF,TGTGCCAGCAGTTCCGGGACTACAGGTGGCTACACCTTC,TRBV6-5,TRBJ1-2,-,-,13
CASSDRGDRTDTQYF,TGTGCCAGCAGCGACCGGGGCGACCGCACAGATACGCAGTATTTT,TRBV5-4,TRBJ2-3,-,-,15
CASSPRNGQPQHF,TGTGCCAGCAGCCCCAGAAACGGCCAGCCCCAGCATTTT,TRBV9,TRBJ1-5,-,-,13
CASSTRQGETQYF,TGTGCCAGCAGCACTCGACAGGGAGAGACCCAGTACTTC,TRBV9,TRBJ2-5,TRBD1,-,13
CASSLGVGQGSYEQYF,TGCGCCAGCAGCTTGGGAGTCGGACAGGGTTCCTACGAGCAGTACTTC,TRBV5-1,TRBJ2-7,TRBD1,-,16
CASSTRPAHNQPQHF,TGTGCCAGCAGTACGCGTCCAGCGCACAATCAGCCCCAGCATTTT,TRBV27,TRBJ1-5,-,-,15
CASSLGLLNTGELFF,TGCGCCAGCAGCTTGGGACTTTTAAACACCGGGGAGCTGTTTTTT,TRBV5-1,TRBJ2-2,-,once,15
CASSDWLAGAQYF,TGCGCCAGCAGTGATTGGCTAGCGGGGGCCCAGTACTTC,TRBV10-1,TRBJ2-7,TRBD2,-,13
CASSLQENTEAFF,TGTGCCAGCAGCTTGCAAGAGAACACTGAAGCTTTCTTT,TRBV7-9,TRBJ1-1,-,few,13
CASSPQQGPGGYTF,TGTGCCAGCTCACCCCAGCAGGGGCCTGGCGGCTACACCTTC,TRBV18,TRBJ1-2,-,-,14
CAWSPVPYEQYF,TGTGCCTGGAGTCCAGTCCCCTACGAGCAGTACTTC,TRBV30,TRBJ2-7,-,-,12
CSLTTGLEQYF,TGCAGTCTGACGACAGGACTCGAGCAGTACTTC,TRBV20-1,TRBJ2-7,-,-,11
CASSLGLAPQETQYF,TGCGCCAGCAGCTTGGGACTAGCGCCTCAAGAGACCCAGTACTTC,TRBV5-1,TRBJ2-5,TRBD2,-,15
CASSFEGDGYGYTF,TGCGCCAGCAGCTTCGAAGGTGACGGCTATGGCTACACCTTC,TRBV5-1,TRBJ1-2,-,-,14